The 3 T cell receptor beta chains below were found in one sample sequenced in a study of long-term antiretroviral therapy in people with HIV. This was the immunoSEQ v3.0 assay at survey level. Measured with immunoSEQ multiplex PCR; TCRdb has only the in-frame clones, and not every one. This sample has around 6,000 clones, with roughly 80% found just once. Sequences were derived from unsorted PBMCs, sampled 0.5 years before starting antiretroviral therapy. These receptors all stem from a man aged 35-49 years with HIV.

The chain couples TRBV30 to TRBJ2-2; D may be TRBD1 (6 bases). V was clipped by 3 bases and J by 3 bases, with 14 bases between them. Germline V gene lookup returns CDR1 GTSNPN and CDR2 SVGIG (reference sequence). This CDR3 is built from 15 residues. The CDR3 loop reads CAWRQQGYYTGELFF. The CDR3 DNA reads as TGTGCCTGGAGGCAACAGGGTTATTACACCGGGGAGCTGTTTTTT.

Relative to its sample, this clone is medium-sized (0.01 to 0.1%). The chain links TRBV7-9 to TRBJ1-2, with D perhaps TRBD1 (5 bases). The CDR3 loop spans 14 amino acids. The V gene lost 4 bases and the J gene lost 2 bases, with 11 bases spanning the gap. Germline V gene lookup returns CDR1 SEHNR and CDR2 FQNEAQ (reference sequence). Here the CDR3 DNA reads TGTGCCAGCAGCTGGGGCCGGGAAAACTATGGCTACACCTTC. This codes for CASSWGRENYGYTF.

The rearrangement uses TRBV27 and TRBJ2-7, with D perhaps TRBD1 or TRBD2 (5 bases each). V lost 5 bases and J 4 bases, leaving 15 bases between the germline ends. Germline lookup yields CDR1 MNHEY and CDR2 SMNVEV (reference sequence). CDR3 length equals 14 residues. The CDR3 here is CASSPRDAGYEQYF. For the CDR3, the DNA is TGTGCCAGCAGTCCCCGGGACGCAGGATACGAGCAGTACTTC.